The clone carrying this T cell receptor beta chain was recorded a few times. No antigen is known for it. The PCR ran on 60 Vbeta and 13 Jbeta primers. Assay used: immunoSEQ multiplex PCR; TCRdb lists only in-frame clones, some missing. The sample holds about 140,000 clones, 70% to 85% seen once. This sample is part of a study of cytomegalovirus exposure and HLA in healthy donors. Regarding the study as a whole: According to an earlier analysis, most TCR beta V segments yielded productive rearrangements about 90% or about 30% of the time. By a later analysis, the bulk of CMV-associated TCR beta chains appeared HLA-restricted.

CDR1 and CDR2 (germline): SGHTA, FQGNSA. Deletions cut 1 base from V and 3 bases from J, with 12 bases between. CDR3 length: 15 residues. The specimen was PBMCs. The receptor comes from a woman in her fifties or sixties in good health and CMV-seropositive. The chain uses TRBV7-2 and TRBJ1-1; D remains unclear. CDR3 residues: CASSLGGRGYTEAFF. As DNA, the CDR3 is TGTGCCAGCAGCTTAGGGGGTCGGGGATACACTGAAGCTTTCTTT.